These 2 T cell receptor beta chains were all obtained from the same sample, sequenced in a study of blood T cell repertoires in COVID-19 (dated by TCRdb to the early 2020s). Receptor amplification or capture employed the immunoSEQ multiplex PCR assay. TCRdb took over this immuneACCESS table, retaining in-frame rearrangements with V and J assigned. Such tables are incomplete; in checked studies, under half of the missing clones stem from an unresolved V gene, and the remainder is unexplained. The sample yields around 430,000 clones; just under 90% were counted once. The ten largest clonotypes hold approximately 10% of the sample. Sequences were obtained from PBMCs or T cells enriched from blood (not recorded which). The receptors stem from a woman between 45 and 60 years old who had recovered from COVID-19.

V usage is TRBV4-3 and J usage is TRBJ2-2; D is possibly TRBD2 (5 bases). Germline V gene sequence: CDR1 LGHNA, CDR2 YSLEER. This CDR3 spans 17 amino acids. V lost 1 base and J 4 bases, leaving 16 bases between the germline ends. The CDR3 protein is CASSQVVRGIVTGELFF. Written as DNA, the CDR3 is TGCGCCAGCAGCCAAGTTGTTCGGGGAATTGTCACCGGGGAGCTGTTTTTT.

This rearrangement joins TRBV6-5 to TRBJ1-2, with TRBD1 as a possible D gene (6 bases). The ends were cut back, 0 bases at V and 4 bases at J, with 15 bases in the middle. The CDR3 has 16 residues. Germline lookup yields CDR1 MNHEY and CDR2 SVGAGI. Here the CDR3 DNA reads TGTGCCAGCAGTTACTCTCACCGGACAGCCTTCTATGGCTACACCTTC. Its translation: CASSYSHRTAFYGYTF.